This TCR beta chain stems from a study of T cell responses to AZD1222 COVID-19 vaccine. The protocol was immunoSEQ multiplex PCR, while the TCRdb copy is restricted to in-frame clones and leaves out a portion. The sample records approximately 140,000 clones, just over 90% being singletons. Germline CDR1 reads MNHEY; CDR2 reads SMNVEV (reference sequence). The CDR3 is 14 residues long. V was pared by 3 bases and J by 2 bases, with 3 bases of the junction left unmatched. The source material was peripheral blood, sampled on day 0 of MenACWY control vaccination. This TCR came from an adult in good health. The chain uses TRBV27 and TRBJ2-7; 8 bases are shared with TRBD1. CDR3 protein: CASSFGQGPYEQYF. In DNA form, the CDR3 reads TGTGCCAGCAGTTTCGGACAGGGACCCTACGAGCAGTACTTC.